Given below is one T cell receptor beta chain in context. In this sample, this clonotype turned up many times. What this receptor recognizes is not known. Nothing much larger sits one base from this clone, and base qualities are not available. These data are taken from a study of human T cells and chemical hapten exposure (dated by TCRdb to the early 2020s). Context from the whole study: For sensitization, 2% DPC in acetone was applied to a 2 cm by 2 cm area of upper inner arm skin. Patch testing was done on the upper back using Finn chambers containing 0.01% DPC, and results were scored after 6 days according to International Contact Dermatitis Research Group standards. Weekly therapeutic DPC doses were additionally applied to the scalp of patients throughout the roughly 24-week study period. Libraries were pooled for sequencing, and variation in per-sample TCR yields was attributed mainly to small differences in library volumes within the pool. For TCR sequencing, blood came from over 25 alopecia patients at anywhere from one to four time points (pre-sensitization, 2, 6 and 24 weeks). Blood samples were taken from patients before sensitization (week 0) and then at 2, 6 and about 24 weeks after DPC sensitization. In alopecia patients, the study followed how the peripheral blood TCR repertoire changed in vivo over primary and secondary sensitization to diphenylcyclopropenone (DPC), a hapten. Alopecia areata with under or over 50% scalp involvement, alopecia totalis and alopecia universalis were represented in the patient cohort, which was mostly female.

The meaning of the sample's time point label: patch test 2, 6 weeks after DPC sensitization. In light of the paper, this sample's treatment or condition label describes: therapeutic diphenylcyclopropenone sensitization with weekly scalp DPC. At each patch-test visit, blood was drawn before the patch test was applied. Patients were eligible if aged 18 to 70, diagnosed with alopecia and judged suitable for DPC therapy, and pregnant patients were excluded. Total RNA was isolated from unfractionated whole blood collected in Tempus Blood RNA tubes. Overall study outcomes, separate from this receptor: Repeated subsampling changed both the strength of the expansion versus patch-test correlation and the threshold at which that correlation became significant. The number of TCRs above 1 in 1000 frequency did not change with DPC sensitization; there was no evidence of global repertoire structure alterations. Patch test score was positively correlated with the number of PT1 expanded TCRs, with significance at thresholds 8, 16 and 32 but not at 4. Expanded TCRs formed significantly more large CDR3 similarity clusters than pre-sensitization or healthy control sets, consistent with antigen-driven responses. Because all patients had alopecia, a presumed autoimmune disease, the immune response of the patients might differ from that of healthy individuals.

Inclusive of the bounding cysteine and phenylalanine, the CDR3 is 14 residues long. Of all the DNA, just the CDR3 is kept, 42 bases in frame from base 1. V is pared back by 3 bases and J by 8 bases, with 13 bases lying between the germline termini. The germline V gene specifies SGHAT as CDR1 and FQNNGV as CDR2. Libraries were prepared through RACE. The sequencer was a NextSeq 500. During library preparation, unique molecular identifiers were attached to individual cDNA molecules so that TCRs could be counted in a quantitative, reproducible way. From each blood RNA sample, both TCR alpha and TCR beta chains were sequenced. Per the authors' processing: The median number of TCRs per sample was some 100,000, ranging from about 20,000 to 750,000. V, J and CDR3 annotation of the TCR reads was performed with the Decombinator software suite. To make PS versus PT1 abundance plots, every sample was subsampled to the same number of TCRs (28,000). TCRs were defined as expanded if absent before sensitization and observed at least eight times at the 2-week time point. TCRdb reran the public reads through fastp at Q25 and MiXCR, keeping productive beta chains. Every distinct CDR3 protein forms one entry, paired with its most common genes and DNA. The V and J calls were not made by the authors but by TCRdb's processing. A total of 360,000 or so distinct CDR3 sequences appear in this sample, about 6.9% of them only once. About 6% of the sample lies in the top ten.

The sequence derives from a woman aged 18-29 years with alopecia areata. Some clones in this sample may be carry-over from other donors' samples. The chain was built from TRBV11-2 and TRBJ1-4; confidence is insufficient to name the D gene. The specimen comprised whole blood, sampled in connection with sensitization to the hapten diphenylcyclopropenone (DPC). CDR3 protein: CASSFGGPVEKLFF. The DNA is as follows: TGTGCCAGCAGCTTTGGAGGGCCCGTGGAAAAACTGTTTTTT.